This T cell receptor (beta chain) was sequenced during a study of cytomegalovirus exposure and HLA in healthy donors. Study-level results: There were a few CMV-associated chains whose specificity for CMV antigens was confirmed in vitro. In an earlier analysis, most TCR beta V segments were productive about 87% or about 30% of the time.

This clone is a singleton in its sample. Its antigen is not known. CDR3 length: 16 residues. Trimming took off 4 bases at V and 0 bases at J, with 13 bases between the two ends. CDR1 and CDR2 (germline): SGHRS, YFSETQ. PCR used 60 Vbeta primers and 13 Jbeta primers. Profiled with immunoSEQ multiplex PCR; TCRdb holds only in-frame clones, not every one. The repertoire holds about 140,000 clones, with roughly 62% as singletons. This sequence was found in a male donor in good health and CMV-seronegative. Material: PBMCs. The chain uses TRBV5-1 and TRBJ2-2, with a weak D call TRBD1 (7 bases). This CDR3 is CASSAGQTSNTGELFF. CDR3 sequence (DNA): TGCGCCAGCAGCGCGGGACAGACCTCGAACACCGGGGAGCTGTTTTTT.